The present TCR beta chain was sequenced within a study of T-cell memory formation after mild COVID-19. Findings and limits, study-wide: Pre-infection memory harbored some responding clones, suggesting cross-reactive memory joined.

Remarks on this clonotype: The antigen remains undetermined. One base away lies a much larger clone, so this may be a sequencing read error.

TCRdb re-called the 5' RACE reads through MiXCR, storing one row per CDR3 protein. The sample has about 470,000 distinct CDR3 sequences; about 23% are singletons. Germline loops: CDR1 LNHNV, CDR2 YYDKDF (reference sequence). The CDR3 spans 16 residues. V was shortened by 0 bases and J by 7 bases, with 16 bases between the two germline ends. The sample taken for sequencing was PBMCs or a T cell subset sorted from them (not recorded which). This clonotype originated in an adult woman who had mild COVID-19 (a few samples of this study predate the infection). Cell type and time point are not known. The chain employs TRBV15 and TRBJ2-1; D is ambiguous. The CDR3 here is CATSRDRAWALNEQFF. The DNA of the CDR3 is TGTGCCACCAGCAGAGATAGAGCGTGGGCCCTAAATGAGCAGTTCTTC.